These 19 T cell receptor beta chains were all obtained from the same sample, sequenced in a study of cytomegalovirus exposure and HLA in healthy donors. PCR used 60 Vbeta primers and 13 Jbeta primers. TCRdb's table, derived via immunoSEQ multiplex PCR, lists solely in-frame clones and lacks some. Of 65,000 to 85,000 clones in the sample, around 80% are singletons; the top ten hold around an eighth. The sequenced material came from PBMCs. The receptor set was obtained from a male donor in good health and CMV-seropositive.

Here the CDR3 DNA reads TGCGCCAGCAGCTTTGGTAGCCAAGAGACCCAGTACTTC. Translating gives CASSFGSQETQYF. The chain is built from TRBV5-1 and TRBJ2-5; no definite D call. The V end lost 2 bases, the J end lost 1 base, and 6 bases lay between the germline ends. This CDR3 region has 13 residues. Germline CDR1 and CDR2: SGHRS and YFSETQ.

This clone was observed a single time. V usage is TRBV27 and J usage is TRBJ1-1; a weak D match, TRBD1 (5 bases). This CDR3 is 15 amino acids long. Germline loops: CDR1 MNHEY, CDR2 SMNVEV (reference sequence). Trimming stripped 2 bases from V and 0 bases from J, with 10 bases between. CDR3 region: CASSLNGGMNTEAFF. The DNA for the CDR3 is TGTGCCAGCAGTTTAAACGGGGGGATGAACACTGAAGCTTTCTTT.

This chain links TRBV25-1 with TRBJ1-6; the D is unclear. CDR1 and CDR2 from the germline V gene are MGHDK and SYGVNS. This CDR3 spans 15 amino acids. Trimming pared 0 bases from V and 8 bases from J, leaving 11 bases between. The CDR3 nucleotides read TGTGCCAGCAGTGAATACAACCACGGGGATTCACCCCTCCACTTT. Residues: CASSEYNHGDSPLHF.

The chain recombines TRBV9 with TRBJ2-5, with TRBD2 matching over 9 bases. The CDR3 has 17 amino acids. Trimming at V came to 0 bases and at J to 0 bases, leaving 6 bases not matched to a gene. Germline assignment: CDR1 SGDLS and CDR2 YYNGEE. CDR3 DNA sequence: TGTGCCAGCAGCGTAGCGTCTAGCGGGGCCTACCAAGAGACCCAGTACTTC. It codes for CASSVASSGAYQETQYF. Variable domain in full (rest from reference TRBV9 and TRBJ2-5): DSGVTQTPKHLITATGQRVTLRCSPRSGDLSVYWYQQSLDQGLQFLIQYYNGEERAKGNILERFSAQQFPDLHSELNLSSLELGDSALYFCASSVASSGAYQETQYFGPGTRLLVL.

The chain carries TRBV7-8 and TRBJ2-2; the match to TRBD1 covers 7 bases. The CDR3 sequence is 17 residues long. The ends lost 5 bases at V and 5 bases at J; junction bases unmatched: 14. Looked up from germline, CDR1 is SGHVS and CDR2 is FQNEAQ. CDR3 in DNA: TGTGCCAGCAGCACCCTTTATCAGACAGGGCCGACCGGGGAGCTGTTTTTT. It codes for CASSTLYQTGPTGELFF.

The sample holds one count of this clone. The chain combines TRBV19 with TRBJ1-5; D is undetermined. V lost 7 bases to trimming and J lost 0 bases, with 13 bases between them. The CDR3 sequence is 15 residues long. CDR1 is LNHDA and CDR2 is SQIVND in the germline V gene (reference sequence). CDR3 nucleotides: TGTGCCAGTACCTCAGCAGGCCATAGCAATCAGCCCCAGCATTTT. Translation: CASTSAGHSNQPQHF.

The V gene is TRBV14, the J gene TRBJ1-3; unclear D gene. The ends were cut back, 0 bases at V and 0 bases at J, with 6 bases in the middle. Per the germline V gene, CDR1 is SGHDN and CDR2 is FVKESK. The CDR3 totals 15 residues. CDR3 amino acids: CASSQEGSSGNTIYF. The CDR3 DNA is TGTGCCAGCAGCCAAGAGGGCTCCTCTGGAAACACCATATATTTT.

The CDR3 nucleotides read TGTGCCAGCAGCTTACGTCTTCCGGCCGACGGGGAGTTCTTC. Its translation is CASSLRLPADGEFF. The chain links TRBV7-8 to TRBJ2-1; the D gene is possibly TRBD2 (5 bases). The V gene lost 2 bases and the J gene lost 14 bases, with 19 bases spanning the gap. The CDR3 sequence is 14 residues long. CDR1 is SGHVS and CDR2 is FQNEAQ in the germline V gene.

The J gene is TRBJ2-7, the V gene TRBV27; 11 nucleotides match TRBD2. CDR3 size: 15 residues. The V gene's germline CDR1 is MNHEY and CDR2 SMNVEV (reference sequence). V lost 2 bases, J lost 4 bases, and 4 bases stayed unmatched. The CDR3 bases are TGTGCCAGCAGTTTAACTAGCGGGAGAAAATACGAGCAGTACTTC. Its translation is CASSLTSGRKYEQYF.

The V and J genes are TRBV2 and TRBJ2-7; D may be TRBD1 (5 bases). Per the germline V gene, CDR1 is SNHLY and CDR2 is FYNNEI. The CDR3 loop spans 14 amino acids. Trimming took 4 bases from V and 6 from J, leaving 16 bases between them. The CDR3 DNA reads TGTGCCAGCAGTGCCCTGCAGGGTCTGAGCGAGCAGTACTTC. Protein: CASSALQGLSEQYF.

The V gene is TRBV2, the J gene TRBJ2-4, with 7 bases lining up with TRBD1. The J segment lost 0 bases and the V segment lost 6 bases, leaving 14 bases of the junction unmatched. In germline, CDR1 is SNHLY, CDR2 FYNNEI. The CDR3 is 18 amino acids. CDR3 sequence reads: CASREDRRPALAKNIQYF. CDR3 DNA: TGTGCCAGCAGGGAGGACAGGCGGCCCGCCTTAGCCAAAAACATTCAGTACTTC.

The chain carries TRBV2 and TRBJ2-3, with 9 bases that match TRBD2. CDR3 length: 14 amino acids. Germline V gene data show CDR1 as SNHLY and CDR2 as FYNNEI. Germline trimming cut 6 bases from V and 2 bases from J; bases unmatched to any gene: 3. Here the CDR3 DNA reads TGTGCCAGCAGGGTAGCGGGAGTCACAGATACGCAGTATTTT. Translation: CASRVAGVTDTQYF.

This rearrangement joins TRBV2 to TRBJ2-5; TRBD2 aligns across 10 bases. The J segment lost 2 bases and the V segment lost 6 bases, leaving 12 bases of the junction unmatched. The length of the CDR3 is 17 residues. Germline-derived CDR1 and CDR2 are SNHLY and FYNNEI. The CDR3 coding sequence is TGTGCCAGCAGACGCCCTAGCGGGGGCCAGGGGCAAGAGACCCAGTACTTC. Its protein product is CASRRPSGGQGQETQYF.

The CDR3 protein is CASSTAQGFTDTQYF. CDR3 nucleotide sequence: TGTGCCAGTAGCACAGCTCAGGGATTCACAGATACGCAGTATTTT. V and J are TRBV19 and TRBJ2-3, with a weak D call TRBD1 (5 bases). The CDR3 runs to 15 residues. Trimming left V 6 bases short and J 2 bases short, with 15 bases between. Germline V gene data show CDR1 as LNHDA and CDR2 as SQIVND (reference sequence). Using reference TRBV19 and TRBJ2-3 for the parts outside the CDR3, the full variable domain is DGGITQSPKYLFRKEGQNVTLSCEQNLNHDAMYWYRQDPGQGLRLIYYSQIVNDFQKGDIAEGYSVSREKKESFPLTVTSAQKNPTAFYLCASSTAQGFTDTQYFGPGTRLTVL.

The chain is built from TRBV7-2 and TRBJ1-6, with 9 bases that match TRBD1. The junction had 11 bases not matched to a gene; V was cut back by 5 bases and J by 9 bases. The V gene's germline CDR1 is SGHTA and CDR2 FQGNSA. CDR3 size: 16 residues. CDR3 sequence (DNA): TGTGCCAGCAGCCCCAGGACGGGGACAGGGAGTTCACCCCTCCACTTT. Protein product: CASSPRTGTGSSPLHF.

V usage is TRBV5-5 and J usage is TRBJ2-3; 10 bases fit TRBD2. Germline trimming cut 7 bases from V and 6 bases from J; bases unmatched to any gene: 23. CDR1 is SGHKS and CDR2 is YYEKEE in the germline V gene (reference sequence). The CDR3 is made up of 19 amino acids. This CDR3 reads CASSPRPFIAGGFVDTQYF. In DNA, the CDR3 is TGTGCCAGCTCCCCCAGACCGTTCATAGCGGGGGGATTTGTGGATACGCAGTATTTT.

This chain joins TRBV5-4 and TRBJ1-3; 9 nucleotides agree with TRBD1. The CDR3 runs to 15 residues. Germline trimming cut 4 bases from V and 4 bases from J; bases unmatched to any gene: 6. Germline V gives CDR1 SGHNT, CDR2 YYREEE (reference sequence). As DNA, the CDR3 is TGTGCCAGCAGCCCCGACAGGGGGAGAGGAAACACCATATATTTT. Translation: CASSPDRGRGNTIYF.

This clone was picked up one time. J is TRBJ1-5 and V is TRBV10-2; weak D call: TRBD1 (6 bases). The CDR3 spans 16 residues. Trimming took off 8 bases at V and 4 bases at J, with 21 bases between the two ends. The V gene's germline CDR1 is WSHSY and CDR2 SAAADI. The CDR3 DNA is TGCGCCAGCCGAAGCGCAGCGGGGGGCGGGAATCAGCCCCAGCATTTT. Protein: CASRSAAGGGNQPQHF.

The V and J genes are TRBV27 and TRBJ1-5; 8 bases are a match to TRBD1. The ends lost 2 bases at V and 6 bases at J; junction bases unmatched: 3. Germline CDR1 MNHEY, CDR2 SMNVEV (reference sequence). The CDR3 is made up of 14 amino acids. CDR3 loop: CASSLGTGGQPQHF. The CDR3 DNA reads as TGTGCCAGCAGTTTAGGGACAGGAGGTCAGCCCCAGCATTTT.